The clone carrying this T cell receptor (beta chain) was recorded a few times. The CDR3 runs to 11 residues. Germline V gene data show CDR1 as LNHDA and CDR2 as SQIVND (reference sequence). V dropped 3 bases and J dropped 4 bases, with 3 bases sitting between them. The entry originates in a study of blood T cell repertoires in COVID-19. On the study more broadly: Donors in the United States, Italy and Spain gave samples during acute or convalescent COVID-19. From T cells, B-cell-depleted T cells, or PBMCs came the material, which was cDNA or gDNA.

In the study's own analysis: Using reference gene primer amplification, nucleated cell counts were estimated. TCRdb's copy holds only in-frame clones and misses some; the assay was immunoSEQ multiplex PCR. Clonal size and the V and J genes are those of that table, whereas D and trimming came from the DNA. This table has under 300,000 clones, approximately 91% appearing once. Seattle researchers signed up patients amid active infection and tracked them longitudinally. Material for sequencing was peripheral blood. The rearrangement uses TRBV19 and TRBJ2-5; D remains unclear. The TCR was taken from a man between 25 and 39 years old with COVID-19, enrolled during active disease. The CDR3 DNA follows: TGTGCCAGTAGTATCAGAGAGACCCAGTACTTC. As protein: CASSIRETQYF. Using reference TRBV19 and TRBJ2-5 for the parts outside the CDR3, the full variable domain is DGGITQSPKYLFRKEGQNVTLSCEQNLNHDAMYWYRQDPGQGLRLIYYSQIVNDFQKGDIAEGYSVSREKKESFPLTVTSAQKNPTAFYLCASSIRETQYFGPGTRLLVL.